Sequencing of this TCR beta chain was carried out in a study of blood T cell repertoires in COVID-19. On the study more broadly: Samples representing acute and convalescent COVID-19 were sourced from the United States, Italy and Spain.

CDR1 is SQVTM and CDR2 is ANQGSEA in the germline V gene. The CDR3 loop spans 16 amino acids. After removal of 4 bases from V and 7 bases from J, the junction contained 16 bases not matched to a gene. The method was immunoSEQ multiplex PCR; TCRdb's version includes in-frame clones alone and lacks a portion of them. The sample records over 85,000 clones, around four fifths being singletons. The clonotype was recovered from a woman between 55 and 75 years old with acute or convalescent COVID-19. The chain recombines TRBV29-1 with TRBJ2-1; 7 bases align to TRBD2. The specimen sequenced was peripheral blood. In DNA form, the CDR3 reads TGCAGCGTTGGGCCCCAGCGGGGACCCACGGGGAATGAGCAGTTCTTC. This sequence encodes CSVGPQRGPTGNEQFF.